This TCR beta chain was sequenced for a study of T cells in tuberculosis. Across the study: The T cells targeted glucose monomycolate, a mycobacterial lipid, via CD1B. Overall study findings and caveats: Using the GMM-specific repertoire gave over 80% accuracy versus approximately 70% with motifs.

Trimming stripped 3 bases from V and 1 base from J, with 12 bases between. Looked up from germline, CDR1 is MGHRA and CDR2 is YSYEKL. This CDR3 spans 15 amino acids. Of note for this clone: What it binds is unknown.

Some clones are missing from TCRdb's copy, which holds only in-frame ones; the method was immunoSEQ multiplex PCR. Altogether about 23,000 clones are present, around 97% being singletons, with the ten largest covering 6% to 6.5%. This sequence joins TRBV4-1 and TRBJ1-1; D is perhaps TRBD1 (6 bases). The receptor comes from a donor aged 10 to 29 with latent tuberculosis or without tuberculosis infection. The sequenced material came from PBMCs. CDR3 protein: CASSQRTASNTEAFF. The CDR3 DNA is TGCGCCAGCAGCCAGCGGACAGCTTCGAACACTGAAGCTTTCTTT.